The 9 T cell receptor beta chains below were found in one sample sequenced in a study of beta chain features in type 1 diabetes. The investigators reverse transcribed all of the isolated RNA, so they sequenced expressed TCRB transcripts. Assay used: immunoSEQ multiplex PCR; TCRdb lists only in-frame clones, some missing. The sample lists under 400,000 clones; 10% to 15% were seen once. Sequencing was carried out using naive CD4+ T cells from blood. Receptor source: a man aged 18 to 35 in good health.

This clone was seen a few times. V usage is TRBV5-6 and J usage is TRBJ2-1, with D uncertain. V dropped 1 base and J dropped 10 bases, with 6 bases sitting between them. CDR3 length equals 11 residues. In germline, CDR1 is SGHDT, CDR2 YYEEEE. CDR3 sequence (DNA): TGTGCCAGCAGCTTGACCGGGGAGCAGTTCTTC. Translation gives CASSLTGEQFF.

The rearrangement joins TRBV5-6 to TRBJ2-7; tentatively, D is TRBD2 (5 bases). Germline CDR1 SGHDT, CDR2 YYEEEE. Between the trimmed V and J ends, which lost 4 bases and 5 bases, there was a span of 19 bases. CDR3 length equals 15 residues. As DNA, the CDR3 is TGTGCCAGCAGCCGATTCCTAGCTAAGAGGGACGAGCAGTACTTC. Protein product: CASSRFLAKRDEQYF.

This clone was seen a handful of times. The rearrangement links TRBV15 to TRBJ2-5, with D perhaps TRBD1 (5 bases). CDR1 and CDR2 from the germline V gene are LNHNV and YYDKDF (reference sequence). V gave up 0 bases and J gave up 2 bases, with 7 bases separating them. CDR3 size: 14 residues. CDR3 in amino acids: CATSRDRVQETQYF. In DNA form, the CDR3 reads TGTGCCACCAGCAGAGACAGGGTACAAGAGACCCAGTACTTC.

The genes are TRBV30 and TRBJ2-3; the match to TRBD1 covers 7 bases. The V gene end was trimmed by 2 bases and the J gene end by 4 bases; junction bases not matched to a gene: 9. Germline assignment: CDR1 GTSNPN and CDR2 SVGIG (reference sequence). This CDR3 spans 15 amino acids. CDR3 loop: CAWSLGHTGADTQYF. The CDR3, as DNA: TGTGCCTGGAGTCTGGGGCACACAGGGGCAGATACGCAGTATTTT.

CDR3 in amino acids: CASSLARVNTEAFF. The CDR3 nucleotides read TGCGCCAGCAGCTTGGCCAGGGTAAACACTGAAGCTTTCTTT. J is TRBJ1-1 and V is TRBV5-1; D is perhaps TRBD1 (5 bases). Per germline, CDR1 SGHRS and CDR2 YFSETQ. V dropped 0 bases and J dropped 2 bases, with 8 bases sitting between them. The CDR3 is 14 residues long.

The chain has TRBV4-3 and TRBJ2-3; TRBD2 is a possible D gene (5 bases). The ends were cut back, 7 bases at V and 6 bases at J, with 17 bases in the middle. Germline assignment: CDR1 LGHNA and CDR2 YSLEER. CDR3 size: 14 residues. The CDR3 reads CASTKTVGSDTQYF. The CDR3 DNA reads TGCGCCAGCACGAAGACTGTGGGGAGTGATACGCAGTATTTT.

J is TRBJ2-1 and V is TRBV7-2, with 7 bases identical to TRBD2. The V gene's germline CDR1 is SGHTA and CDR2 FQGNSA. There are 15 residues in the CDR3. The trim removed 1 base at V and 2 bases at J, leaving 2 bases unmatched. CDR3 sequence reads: CASSLVAGPYNEQFF. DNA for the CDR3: TGTGCCAGCAGCTTAGTAGCGGGTCCCTACAATGAGCAGTTCTTC.

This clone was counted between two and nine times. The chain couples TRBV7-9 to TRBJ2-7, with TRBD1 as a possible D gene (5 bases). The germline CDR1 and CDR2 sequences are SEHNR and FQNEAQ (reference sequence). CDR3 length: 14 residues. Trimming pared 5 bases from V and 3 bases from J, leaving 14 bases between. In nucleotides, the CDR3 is TGTGCCAGCAGCCACGTAGGGGAAGGCTACGAGCAGTACTTC. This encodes CASSHVGEGYEQYF.

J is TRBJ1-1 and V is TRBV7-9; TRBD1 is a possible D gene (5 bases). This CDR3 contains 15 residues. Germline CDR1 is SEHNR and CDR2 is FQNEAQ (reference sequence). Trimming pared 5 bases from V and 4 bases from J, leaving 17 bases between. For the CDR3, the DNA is TGTGCCAGCAGCCAACAGGACCCCACCGTCACTGAAGCTTTCTTT. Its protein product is CASSQQDPTVTEAFF.